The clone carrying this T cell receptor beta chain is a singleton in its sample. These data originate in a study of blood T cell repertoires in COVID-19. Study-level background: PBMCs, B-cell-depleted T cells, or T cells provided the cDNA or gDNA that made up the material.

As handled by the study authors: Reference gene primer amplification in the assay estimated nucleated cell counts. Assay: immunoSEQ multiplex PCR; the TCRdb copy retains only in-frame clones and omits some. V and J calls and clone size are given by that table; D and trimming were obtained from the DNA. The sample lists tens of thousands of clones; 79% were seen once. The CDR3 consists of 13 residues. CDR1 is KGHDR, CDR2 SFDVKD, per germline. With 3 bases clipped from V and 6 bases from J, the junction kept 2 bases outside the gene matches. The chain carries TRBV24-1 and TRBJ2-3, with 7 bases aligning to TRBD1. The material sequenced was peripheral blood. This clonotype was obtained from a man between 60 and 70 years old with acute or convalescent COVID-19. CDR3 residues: CATSDPDRDTQYF. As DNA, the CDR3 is TGTGCCACCAGTGATCCGGACAGGGATACGCAGTATTTT.